The clone carrying this T cell receptor (beta chain) was picked up a small number of times. The antigen is undetermined. This sample was taken from a study of human versus mouse CDR3 diversity and MHC coevolution. The protocol was immunoSEQ multiplex PCR, while the TCRdb copy is restricted to in-frame clones and leaves out a portion. Of tens of thousands of clones in the sample, 85% to 95% were seen once. Trimming shortened V by 4 bases and J by 1 base, and 10 bases separated the two germline ends. CDR3 size: 14 residues. Germline CDR1 is SEHNR and CDR2 is FQNEAQ (reference sequence). Whole-study results and caveats: Clonal inequality was lowest in most of the three human donors.

The sample was naive CD4+ T cells from blood. Subset meaning: CD45RO-negative CD62L-positive naive CD4 T cells. This clonotype was sampled from a person aged 25 to 69 in good health. The V and J genes are TRBV7-9 and TRBJ1-1, with D maybe TRBD1 (5 bases). CDR3 DNA sequence: TGTGCCAGCAGCTGGGGGGGAGAGAACACTGAAGCTTTCTTT. This gives the protein CASSWGGENTEAFF.